The next 15 T cell receptor beta chains were all read from a single sample in a study of shared clonotypes between healthy human individuals. It was CD45RO-negative cells, positively selected for CCR7, that made up naive CD8 cells, with terminally differentiated effector memory CD45RA+ cells excluded. Here immunoSEQ multiplex PCR was the method, and the copy in TCRdb shows in-frame clones only, minus some. The table includes fewer than 850,000 clones, 90% to 98% detected once. The sequenced material came from naive CD8+ T cells sorted from blood. These TCRs come from a man aged 25-40 years in good health.

The chain combines TRBV28 with TRBJ2-2; the D gene is possibly TRBD1 (6 bases). Germline values: CDR1 MDHEN, CDR2 SYDVKM. The V and J ends lost 3 bases and 8 bases respectively, with 13 bases between them. The CDR3 consists of 14 residues. The CDR3, as DNA: TGTGCCAGCAGTTTGACAGGAAACGGTGGGGAGCTGTTTTTT. Encoded protein: CASSLTGNGGELFF.

CDR3 in DNA: TGTGCCAGCAGCTCGAGCCCGGGACTAGCAGGTGAGCAGTTCTTC. This codes for CASSSSPGLAGEQFF. The gene calls are TRBV7-8 and TRBJ2-1; TRBD2 matches at 9 bases. The length of the CDR3 is 15 residues. The V gene's germline CDR1 is SGHVS and CDR2 FQNEAQ. The V gene end was trimmed by 4 bases and the J gene end by 9 bases; junction bases not matched to a gene: 10.

This chain links TRBV27 with TRBJ2-7, with D perhaps matching TRBD2 (6 bases). Germline V lookup: CDR1 MNHEY, CDR2 SMNVEV (reference sequence). The CDR3 totals 15 residues. Deletions cut 2 bases from V and 1 base from J, with 12 bases between. The CDR3 DNA reads as TGTGCCAGCAGTTTACGGGCGGGGCTATCCTACGAGCAGTACTTC. Translation: CASSLRAGLSYEQYF.

The CDR3 here is CSVPSGQAVGYTF. The CDR3 coding sequence is TGCAGCGTCCCGTCGGGACAGGCGGTTGGCTACACCTTC. V gene TRBV29-1 combines with J gene TRBJ1-2, with 8 positions matching TRBD1. The CDR3 is 13 residues long. Trimming at V came to 6 bases and at J to 7 bases, leaving 10 bases not matched to a gene. CDR1 is SQVTM and CDR2 is ANQGSEA in the germline V gene. Drawing the rest from reference TRBV29-1 and TRBJ1-2, the complete variable domain is SAVISQKPSRDICQRGTSLTIQCQVDSQVTMMFWYRQQPGQSLTLIATANQGSEATYESGFVIDKFPISRPNLTFSTLTVSNMSPEDSSIYLCSVPSGQAVGYTFGSGTRLTVV.

The chain carries TRBV7-9 and TRBJ2-3; D gene ambiguous. Per the germline V gene, CDR1 is SEHNR and CDR2 is FQNEAQ (reference sequence). The CDR3 is 10 amino acids. Trimming shortened V by 10 bases and J by 1 base, and 3 bases separated the two germline ends. CDR3 nucleotides: TGTGCCACCCGCACAGATACGCAGTATTTT. Protein product: CATRTDTQYF.

The chain is built from TRBV28 and TRBJ1-2; D not certain. CDR1 MDHEN and CDR2 SYDVKM come from the germline V gene. The CDR3 is 13 residues long. The V end lost 6 bases, the J end lost 6 bases, and 14 bases lay between the germline ends. For the CDR3, the DNA is TGTGCCAGCAGCCCCGGACTTACAGATGGCTACACCTTC. Protein sequence: CASSPGLTDGYTF.

The chain links TRBV7-9 to TRBJ1-1; D uncertain. Germline V lookup: CDR1 SEHNR, CDR2 FQNEAQ (reference sequence). This CDR3 spans 12 amino acids. V gave up 4 bases and J gave up 9 bases, with 12 bases separating them. CDR3 sequence (DNA): TGTGCCAGCAGCTCCGCGGTGCTGAAAGCTTTCTTT. As protein: CASSSAVLKAFF.

This rearrangement joins TRBV27 to TRBJ2-5; 9 nucleotides line up with TRBD2. The germline CDR1 and CDR2 sequences are MNHEY and SMNVEV (reference sequence). V was clipped by 4 bases and J by 5 bases; unmatched bases: 8. CDR3 size: 15 residues. The CDR3 region has the DNA TGTGCCAGCAGTTCCGGCGGGAGGGGATACGAGACCCAGTACTTC. Its translation: CASSSGGRGYETQYF.

The rearrangement joins TRBV7-9 to TRBJ2-7, with 8 bases aligning to TRBD2. The CDR3 has 12 residues. J lost 5 bases, V lost 6 bases, and 3 bases had no gene match. Germline CDR1 SEHNR, CDR2 FQNEAQ (reference sequence). CDR3 nucleotide sequence: TGTGCCAGCAGGTTACTAGCGGACGAGCAGTACTTC. Protein product: CASRLLADEQYF. The whole variable domain, remainder taken from reference TRBV7-9 and TRBJ2-7, is DTGVSQNPRHKITKRGQNVTFRCDPISEHNRLYWYRQTLGQGPEFLTYFQNEAQLEKSRLLSDRFSAERPKGSFSTLEIQRTEQGDSAMYLCASRLLADEQYFGPGTRLTVT.

The V gene is TRBV7-3, the J gene TRBJ2-5; no reliable D call. This CDR3 has 13 residues. Trimming cost V 6 bases and J 5 bases, with 13 bases left between them. Germline lookup yields CDR1 SGHTA and CDR2 FQGTGA. The CDR3 sequence is CASRSHGSETQYF. The CDR3 bases are TGTGCCAGCAGGTCACACGGATCGGAGACCCAGTACTTC.

The gene calls are TRBV6-5 and TRBJ1-5; perhaps TRBD1 as D (5 bases). There are 15 residues in the CDR3. In germline, CDR1 is MNHEY, CDR2 SVGAGI. Trimming left V 5 bases short and J 9 bases short, with 20 bases between. CDR3 nucleotide sequence: TGTGCCAGCAGTCGGTCGGGGGGACCAGGAGGGCCCCAGCATTTT. This encodes CASSRSGGPGGPQHF.

As to this clone: Other DNA sequences from this sample encode an identical CDR3 as well. The chain has TRBV27 and TRBJ1-5; D is unresolved. Germline values: CDR1 MNHEY, CDR2 SMNVEV (reference sequence). Trimming took 6 bases from V and 1 from J, leaving 10 bases between them. CDR3 size: 14 residues. This CDR3 is CASRGGNSNQPQHF. The CDR3 coding sequence is TGTGCCAGCAGAGGTGGTAACAGCAATCAGCCCCAGCATTTT.

This sequence joins TRBV7-3 and TRBJ2-1; 8 bases match TRBD2. V shed 5 bases, J shed 4 bases, and the junction held 10 bases outside the gene matches. Germline V CDR1 and CDR2: SGHTA, FQGTGA. This CDR3 region has 16 residues. The CDR3 DNA follows: TGTGCCAGCAGCCCCGGGAGGGTAGCGGGTTACAATGAGCAGTTCTTC. This gives the protein CASSPGRVAGYNEQFF.

This chain connects TRBV9 to TRBJ2-7; 14 bases agree with TRBD2. Unmatched junction bases numbered 3, after V lost 0 bases and J lost 4 bases. The CDR3 covers 16 residues. Germline V gene data show CDR1 as SGDLS and CDR2 as YYNGEE. This chain's CDR3 is CASSVAGTSGSYEQYF. The CDR3 DNA reads as TGTGCCAGCAGCGTAGCTGGGACTAGCGGGAGTTACGAGCAGTACTTC.

Of note for this clone: Other DNA sequences within the sample encode an identical CDR3. The chain uses TRBV9 and TRBJ2-1; possibly TRBD2 for D (6 bases). Germline-derived CDR1 and CDR2 are SGDLS and YYNGEE. V was shortened by 5 bases and J by 7 bases, with 7 bases between the two germline ends. The CDR3 is 11 amino acids. The CDR3 nucleotides are TGTGCCAGCAGTGGGGGGAATGAGCAGTTCTTC. It specifies CASSGGNEQFF.